The 32 T cell receptor beta chains below all came from one sample that was sequenced in a study of cytomegalovirus exposure and HLA in healthy donors. The PCR had 60 Vbeta and 13 Jbeta primers. Clones were sequenced by immunoSEQ multiplex PCR, and TCRdb holds only the in-frame ones, with some missing. The table shows over 100,000 clones, with approximately 64% occurring only once. The sequenced sample consisted of PBMCs. The source is a human donor in good health.

This CDR3 is CAWNSQGREKLFF. The CDR3 DNA reads as TGTGCCTGGAATTCGCAGGGGAGAGAAAAACTGTTTTTT. The V gene is TRBV30, the J gene TRBJ1-4, with D maybe TRBD1 (6 bases). V shed 4 bases and J shed 8 bases, with 14 bases lying between them. This CDR3 spans 13 amino acids. The V gene's germline CDR1 is GTSNPN and CDR2 SVGIG (reference sequence). Combining the CDR3 with reference TRBV30 and TRBJ1-4 gives the whole variable domain SQTIHQWPATLVQPVGSPLSLECTVEGTSNPNLYWYRQAAGRGLQLLFYSVGIGQISSEVPQNLSASRPQDRQFILSSKKLLLSDSGFYLCAWNSQGREKLFFGSGTQLSVL.

V usage is TRBV29-1 and J usage is TRBJ1-2; no clear D. Trimming pared 7 bases from V and 4 bases from J, leaving 13 bases between. The CDR3 has 12 amino acids. Germline V lookup: CDR1 SQVTM, CDR2 ANQGSEA. The CDR3 loop reads CSAVTLTYGYTF. The CDR3 DNA reads as TGCAGCGCCGTGACACTCACCTATGGCTACACCTTC.

The chain links TRBV27 to TRBJ2-3; 7 bases are shared with TRBD2. Germline CDR1 MNHEY, CDR2 SMNVEV (reference sequence). The ends lost 3 bases at V and 3 bases at J; junction bases unmatched: 6. The CDR3 runs 15 residues. The CDR3 here is CASSLREGLTDTQYF. DNA of the CDR3: TGTGCCAGCAGTTTGAGGGAGGGCCTGACAGATACGCAGTATTTT.

This clone came up once. The chain recombines TRBV13 with TRBJ2-6; possibly TRBD2 for D (6 bases). CDR1 PRHDT and CDR2 FYEKMQ come from the germline V gene (reference sequence). The CDR3 runs 18 residues. Trimming removed 4 bases at V and 1 base at J, with 17 bases between. The CDR3 region has the DNA TGTGCCAGCAGCTCTCGCGGGGTCGGTCCGTCTGGGGCCAACGTCCTGACTTTC. This sequence encodes CASSSRGVGPSGANVLTF.

This rearrangement joins TRBV10-3 to TRBJ2-2; 7 nucleotides align to TRBD2. The CDR3 is 15 amino acids. After removal of 2 bases from V and 3 bases from J, the junction contained 3 bases not matched to a gene. Looked up from germline, CDR1 is ENHRY and CDR2 is SYGVKD. The CDR3: CAISENGRDTGELFF. CDR3 bases: TGTGCCATCAGTGAGAATGGGAGGGACACCGGGGAGCTGTTTTTT.

The chain combines TRBV18 with TRBJ1-5; TRBD1 might be the D (6 bases). From germline, CDR1 is KGHSH and CDR2 LQKENI. Trimming left V 2 bases short and J 3 bases short, with 8 bases between. The CDR3 sequence is 14 residues long. Here the CDR3 reads CASSPGTNNQPQHF. The CDR3 DNA reads as TGTGCCAGCTCACCAGGGACAAACAATCAGCCCCAGCATTTT. Looking up the rest from reference TRBV18 and TRBJ1-5 gives the full variable domain: NAGVMQNPRHLVRRRGQEARLRCSPMKGHSHVYWYRQLPEEGLKFMVYLQKENIIDESGMPKERFSAEFPKEGPSILRIQQVVRGDSAAYFCASSPGTNNQPQHFGDGTRLSIL.

The chain is built from TRBV9 and TRBJ2-1, with 10 bases identical to TRBD1. The CDR3 contains 14 residues. Germline V gene data show CDR1 as SGDLS and CDR2 as YYNGEE. V lost 5 bases to trimming and J lost 8 bases; unmatched junction nucleotides: 7. The CDR3 sequence: CASSYRDRGYEQFF. The DNA of the CDR3 is TGTGCCAGCAGTTACCGGGACAGGGGCTATGAGCAGTTCTTC.

The table lists this clone with a few counts. Distinct nucleotide sequences in the sample also encode this CDR3. The chain links TRBV19 to TRBJ1-1; 8 bases map to TRBD1. This CDR3 region has 15 residues. Germline V gene data show CDR1 as LNHDA and CDR2 as SQIVND (reference sequence). Trimming cost V 3 bases and J 0 bases; bases outside gene matches: 3. The CDR3 loop reads CASSIRQGMNTEAFF. In DNA, the CDR3 is TGTGCCAGTAGTATCCGACAGGGGATGAACACTGAAGCTTTCTTT.

On this clone itself: Germline and junction disagree at one end, which may indicate a read error. This rearrangement joins TRBV7-6 to TRBJ2-7; D possibly corresponds to TRBD1 (6 bases). The CDR3 length is 14 residues. The V gene's germline CDR1 is SGHVS and CDR2 FNYEAQ. CDR3 sequence (DNA): TGTGCCAGCAACTTAGTACAGGGCACCTACGAGCAGTACTTC. This sequence encodes CASNLVQGTYEQYF.

This rearrangement joins TRBV28 to TRBJ2-1, with TRBD1 identical over 7 bases. Trimming removed 2 bases from V and 4 bases from J; junction bases left unmatched: 8. Germline assignment: CDR1 MDHEN and CDR2 SYDVKM. The CDR3 length is 16 residues. DNA for the CDR3: TGTGCCAGCAGTTTAGGGGCAGGGGGTAGGTACAATGAGCAGTTCTTC. This encodes CASSLGAGGRYNEQFF.

A single count supports this clone. This chain links TRBV18 with TRBJ2-5; D call uncertain. From germline, CDR1 is KGHSH and CDR2 LQKENI. CDR3 size: 17 residues. The V gene lost 0 bases and the J gene lost 1 base, with 15 bases spanning the gap. The CDR3 DNA is TGTGCCAGCTCACCACCCCGCAGCGTCGACTTCCAAGAGACCCAGTACTTC. It specifies CASSPPRSVDFQETQYF.

The J gene is TRBJ2-7, the V gene TRBV25-1, with D possibly being TRBD2 (5 bases). Germline values: CDR1 MGHDK, CDR2 SYGVNS. The ends were cut back, 4 bases at V and 3 bases at J, with 7 bases in the middle. The length of the CDR3 is 12 residues. The CDR3 sequence is CASSGAGYEQYF. CDR3 DNA sequence: TGTGCCAGCAGTGGGGCGGGCTACGAGCAGTACTTC.

V gene TRBV13 combines with J gene TRBJ1-6; no reliable D call. This CDR3 spans 15 amino acids. Trimming left V 5 bases short and J 8 bases short, with 16 bases between. Germline assignment: CDR1 PRHDT and CDR2 FYEKMQ (reference sequence). For the CDR3, the DNA is TGTGCCAGCAGCCGCGGGGAGGGAAGTTATTCACCCCTCCACTTT. Translation gives CASSRGEGSYSPLHF.

This chain links TRBV5-4 with TRBJ2-2; the match to TRBD1 covers 9 bases. V lost 3 bases and J lost 8; bases outside the gene matches: 8. Germline V gives CDR1 SGHNT, CDR2 YYREEE (reference sequence). This CDR3 is 15 amino acids long. The CDR3 is CASSSGTGSWGELFF. Written as DNA, the CDR3 is TGTGCCAGCAGCTCCGGGACAGGGAGTTGGGGGGAGCTGTTTTTT.

This chain joins TRBV28 and TRBJ2-1, with D unclear. The CDR3 loop spans 16 amino acids. V gave up 4 bases and J gave up 0 bases, with 13 bases separating them. Per germline, CDR1 MDHEN and CDR2 SYDVKM. CDR3 in amino acids: CASSSPRSASYNEQFF. Written as DNA, the CDR3 is TGTGCCAGCAGTTCACCTAGATCCGCCTCCTACAATGAGCAGTTCTTC. Combining the CDR3 with reference TRBV28 and TRBJ2-1 gives the whole variable domain DVKVTQSSRYLVKRTGEKVFLECVQDMDHENMFWYRQDPGLGLRLIYFSYDVKMKEKGDIPEGYSVSREKKERFSLILESASTNQTSMYLCASSSPRSASYNEQFFGPGTRLTVL.

The chain carries TRBV7-8 and TRBJ2-3, with 10 bases fitting TRBD1. The CDR3 loop spans 15 amino acids. Germline loops: CDR1 SGHVS, CDR2 FQNEAQ. V was pared by 4 bases and J by 2 bases, with 3 bases of the junction left unmatched. The CDR3 DNA reads as TGTGCCAGCAGCTCAGACAGGGGGCACACAGATACGCAGTATTTT. It encodes CASSSDRGHTDTQYF.

The rearrangement uses TRBV28 and TRBJ2-1, with 11 bases that match TRBD1. Trimming cost V 2 bases and J 14 bases; bases outside gene matches: 8. The germline CDR1 and CDR2 sequences are MDHEN and SYDVKM. The CDR3 totals 14 residues. The CDR3 DNA follows: TGTGCCAGCAGTTTACTCGCGGGACAGGGGGTGAAGTTCTTC. Its translation: CASSLLAGQGVKFF.

This chain connects TRBV29-1 to TRBJ1-1; D is undetermined. Between the trimmed V and J ends, which lost 5 bases and 3 bases, there was a span of 10 bases. Germline CDR1 reads SQVTM; CDR2 reads ANQGSEA. CDR3 size: 12 residues. DNA of the CDR3: TGCAGCGTTCGGGCCGGGGACACTGAAGCTTTCTTT. This codes for CSVRAGDTEAFF.

This chain links TRBV19 with TRBJ1-5; D gene uncertain. Trimming removed 1 base at V and 6 bases at J, with 13 bases between. Germline CDR1 is LNHDA and CDR2 is SQIVND (reference sequence). The CDR3 has 15 amino acids. This CDR3 reads CASSIGPAGTQPQHF. The DNA of the CDR3 is TGTGCCAGTAGTATAGGCCCAGCAGGCACTCAGCCCCAGCATTTT.

This chain links TRBV9 with TRBJ2-3, with 10 bases aligning to TRBD2. The CDR3 covers 20 residues. V was clipped by 2 bases and J by 2 bases; unmatched bases: 17. The germline V gene has CDR1 SGDLS and CDR2 YYNGEE. The CDR3 here is CASSVRGLAARTGPTDTQYF. In nucleotides, the CDR3 is TGTGCCAGCAGCGTCCGTGGACTAGCGGCAAGAACGGGGCCCACAGATACGCAGTATTTT.

CDR3 loop: CASGGRDSYTDTQYF. CDR3 coding DNA: TGTGCTAGTGGTGGCCGGGACTCATACACAGATACGCAGTATTTT. This chain joins TRBV12-5 and TRBJ2-3; D may be TRBD2 (6 bases). Trimming removed 5 bases at V and 2 bases at J, with 14 bases between. The germline gives CDR1 LGHNT, CDR2 FRNRAP. This CDR3 has 15 amino acids. Filled out from reference TRBV12-5 and TRBJ2-3, the complete variable domain reads DARVTQTPRHKVTEMGQEVTMRCQPILGHNTVFWYRQTMMQGLELLAYFRNRAPLDDSGMPKDRFSAEMPDATLATLKIQPSEPRDSAVYFCASGGRDSYTDTQYFGPGTRLTVL.

This clone occurred a few times. V usage is TRBV6-1 and J usage is TRBJ1-2; a possible D gene is TRBD1 (5 bases). Trimming removed 4 bases from V and 4 bases from J, with 7 bases in between. The germline V gene has CDR1 MNHNS and CDR2 SASEGT. The CDR3 extends over 12 amino acids. CDR3 DNA sequence: TGTGCCAGCAGTGGACAGAGCTATGGCTACACCTTC. Translated: CASSGQSYGYTF.

V gene TRBV2 combines with J gene TRBJ2-2; the D gene is possibly TRBD1 (5 bases). The CDR3 is made up of 15 amino acids. CDR1 is SNHLY and CDR2 is FYNNEI in the germline V gene. V lost 4 bases and J lost 1, with 10 bases in between. The CDR3 reads CASSGPDRNTGELFF. In nucleotides, the CDR3 is TGTGCCAGCAGTGGTCCCGACAGGAACACCGGGGAGCTGTTTTTT.

This clone was counted a few times. The chain links TRBV2 to TRBJ2-2, with 14 bases fitting TRBD2. Trimming removed 6 bases from V and 8 bases from J; junction bases left unmatched: 5. The CDR3 extends over 15 amino acids. In germline, CDR1 is SNHLY, CDR2 FYNNEI. Here the CDR3 DNA reads TGTGCCAGCAGAGGGACTAGCGGGAGCGGGGGGGAGCTGTTTTTT. Protein product: CASRGTSGSGGELFF.

The V call is TRBV7-6, the J call TRBJ2-7, with a possible D match to TRBD2 (8 bases). The germline V and J ends were trimmed by 3 bases and 9 bases, with 21 bases remaining between them. Germline CDR1 is SGHVS and CDR2 is FNYEAQ. This CDR3 has 15 amino acids. The CDR3 loop reads CASSFRTGGGSRQYF. The CDR3 bases are TGTGCCAGCAGCTTTAGGACAGGCGGGGGGTCAAGGCAGTACTTC.

This rearrangement joins TRBV6-4 to TRBJ2-1, with a tentative D call TRBD1 (5 bases). The ends were cut back, 2 bases at V and 5 bases at J, with 7 bases in the middle. Germline V lookup: CDR1 MRHNA, CDR2 SNTAGT. This CDR3 is built from 13 residues. Here the CDR3 DNA reads TGTGCCAGCAGTGACGGACAAAACAATGAGCAGTTCTTC. This sequence encodes CASSDGQNNEQFF.

The chain carries TRBV28 and TRBJ2-5, with 7 positions matching TRBD1. V shed 6 bases, J shed 1 base, and the junction held 17 bases outside the gene matches. The germline V gene encodes CDR1 MDHEN and CDR2 SYDVKM. CDR3 length: 18 residues. The CDR3 protein is CASRTTGEGGSAQETQYF. As DNA, the CDR3 is TGTGCCAGCAGAACAACAGGGGAAGGGGGATCGGCCCAAGAGACCCAGTACTTC.

This clone occurred a few times. This chain joins TRBV5-5 and TRBJ2-7; possibly TRBD1 for D (5 bases). With 0 bases removed from V and 3 bases from J, the gap between germline ends came to 10 bases. Germline CDR1 reads SGHKS; CDR2 reads YYEKEE (reference sequence). CDR3 length equals 14 residues. CDR3 protein: CASSLDPQGYEQYF. CDR3 nucleotides: TGTGCCAGCAGCTTGGACCCCCAGGGCTACGAGCAGTACTTC. Looking up the rest from reference TRBV5-5 and TRBJ2-7 gives the full variable domain: DAGVTQSPTHLIKTRGQQVTLRCSPISGHKSVSWYQQVLGQGPQFIFQYYEKEERGRGNFPDRFSARQFPNYSSELNVNALLLGDSALYLCASSLDPQGYEQYFGPGTRLTVT.

The genes are TRBV18 and TRBJ1-2; no definite D call. This CDR3 has 16 residues. CDR1 is KGHSH and CDR2 is LQKENI in the germline V gene. V lost 3 bases to trimming and J lost 3 bases, with 17 bases between them. CDR3 protein: CASSPSSRGDYYGYTF. The CDR3 DNA reads TGTGCCAGCTCACCCTCGAGTCGGGGAGACTACTATGGCTACACCTTC.

CDR3 coding DNA: TGTGCCAGCTCAATCAACAACAATGAGCAGTTCTTC. Its protein product is CASSINNNEQFF. The chain joins TRBV18 to TRBJ2-1; no firm D call. Germline CDR1 KGHSH, CDR2 LQKENI. Trimming stripped 5 bases from V and 5 bases from J, with 7 bases between. The CDR3 contains 12 residues.

V gene TRBV11-3 combines with J gene TRBJ2-1, with D maybe TRBD2 (5 bases). From germline, CDR1 is SGHNT and CDR2 YENEEA. The CDR3 consists of 15 residues. The V gene lost 2 bases and the J gene lost 2 bases, with 10 bases spanning the gap. The CDR3 DNA is TGTGCCAGCAGCTTAACAGCGGAGCCCTACAATGAGCAGTTCTTC. It translates to CASSLTAEPYNEQFF.

The V call is TRBV4-1, the J call TRBJ2-7; D perhaps matches TRBD2 (5 bases). Looked up from germline, CDR1 is MGHRA and CDR2 is YSYEKL. This CDR3 is built from 14 residues. V gave up 5 bases and J gave up 0 bases, with 11 bases separating them. This CDR3 is CASSTPRGSYEQYF. CDR3 DNA: TGCGCCAGCAGCACTCCCCGGGGCTCCTACGAGCAGTACTTC.